Below, 18 T cell receptor beta chains from the same sample are listed, as sequenced in a study of PD-1 blockade in classical Hodgkin lymphoma. Time point meaning: cycle 4 day 1 (C4D1), after less than 7 weeks of nivolumab. Every patient was affected by relapse after autologous stem cell transplantation, while exposure to brentuximab vedotin was not uniform. Negative magnetic selection isolated CD4+ T cells from thawed PBMCs. Sequenced by immunoSEQ multiplex PCR; TCRdb stores in-frame clones only, minus some. Of approximately 28,000 clones listed, more than 60% are singletons. The sequenced sample was CD4+ T cells from blood, obtained before the fourth cycle of nivolumab. The origin of the receptors is a human donor with classical Hodgkin lymphoma.

The chain is built from TRBV11-2 and TRBJ2-1, with 11 nucleotides matching TRBD1. V dropped 1 base and J dropped 3; count of bases not matched to a gene: 5. The CDR3 sequence is 17 residues long. Germline CDR1 reads SGHAT; CDR2 reads FQNNGV. The CDR3 here is CASSLVWDRGFYNEQFF. The DNA for the CDR3 is TGTGCCAGCAGCTTAGTATGGGACAGGGGGTTCTACAATGAGCAGTTCTTC.

This clone was observed a single time. The chain carries TRBV7-9 and TRBJ2-7; D remains unclear. CDR3 size: 13 residues. Looked up from germline, CDR1 is SEHNR and CDR2 is FQNEAQ (reference sequence). The V and J ends lost 0 bases and 3 bases respectively, with 6 bases between them. Here the CDR3 reads CASSLAQFYEQYF. DNA for the CDR3: TGTGCCAGCAGCTTAGCCCAGTTCTACGAGCAGTACTTC.

The chain links TRBV12-5 to TRBJ2-3; D not resolved. This CDR3 is built from 11 residues. V dropped 5 bases and J dropped 6 bases, with 6 bases sitting between them. Germline assignment: CDR1 LGHNT and CDR2 FRNRAP. CDR3 sequence: CASGRRDTQYF. The CDR3 coding sequence is TGTGCTAGTGGTCGGCGGGATACGCAGTATTTT.

The table lists this clone with a count of one. The chain has TRBV7-9 and TRBJ1-5; tentative D call: TRBD1 (5 bases). Germline CDR1 reads SEHNR; CDR2 reads FQNEAQ (reference sequence). The CDR3 is 15 amino acids. Trimming shortened V by 8 bases and J by 5 bases, and 19 bases separated the two germline ends. Here the CDR3 reads CASPKGGDADQPQHF. CDR3 bases: TGTGCCAGCCCGAAAGGAGGGGATGCGGATCAGCCCCAGCATTTT.

This clone came up a few times. The CDR3 region is CASSQPGTSGRQFF. For the CDR3, the DNA is TGCGCCAGCAGCCAACCCGGGACTAGCGGGCGTCAGTTCTTC. The gene calls are TRBV4-1 and TRBJ2-1; 12 bases are shared with TRBD2. Germline V gene data show CDR1 as MGHRA and CDR2 as YSYEKL. The CDR3 sequence is 14 residues long. V was pared by 2 bases and J by 13 bases, with 6 bases of the junction left unmatched.

The rearrangement links TRBV12-5 to TRBJ1-4; possible D gene TRBD1, 5 bases. V lost 9 bases, J lost 3 bases, and 11 bases lay in between. The CDR3 extends over 13 amino acids. The germline V gene encodes CDR1 LGHNT and CDR2 FRNRAP. CDR3 loop: CASAREPNEKLFF. The CDR3 DNA reads TGTGCTAGCGCCAGGGAGCCTAATGAAAAACTGTTTTTT. The full variable domain, with the rest looked up from reference TRBV12-5 and TRBJ1-4, is DARVTQTPRHKVTEMGQEVTMRCQPILGHNTVFWYRQTMMQGLELLAYFRNRAPLDDSGMPKDRFSAEMPDATLATLKIQPSEPRDSAVYFCASAREPNEKLFFGSGTQLSVL.

The V gene is TRBV7-9, the J gene TRBJ2-7; D is ambiguous. The germline V and J ends were trimmed by 8 bases and 0 bases, with 14 bases remaining between them. CDR3 length: 14 amino acids. The V gene's germline CDR1 is SEHNR and CDR2 FQNEAQ (reference sequence). The CDR3 region is CASAKRRDSYEQYF. The DNA of the CDR3 is TGTGCCAGCGCAAAGAGAAGAGACTCCTACGAGCAGTACTTC.

The chain combines TRBV10-3 with TRBJ1-2, with D unresolved. Germline V gives CDR1 ENHRY, CDR2 SYGVKD. This CDR3 is built from 14 residues. Trimming removed 4 bases at V and 3 bases at J, with 12 bases between. The CDR3 region has the DNA TGTGCCATCAGTGCGGGCAGTCGCGACTATGGCTACACCTTC. Protein product: CAISAGSRDYGYTF.

As DNA, the CDR3 is TGTGCCAGCAGCTCATACAGGGGGACCGGGGAGCTGTTTTTT. This encodes CASSSYRGTGELFF. The J gene is TRBJ2-2, the V gene TRBV5-4; 8 nucleotides match TRBD1. The junction had 3 bases not matched to a gene; V was cut back by 3 bases and J by 5 bases. This CDR3 spans 14 amino acids. Germline values: CDR1 SGHNT, CDR2 YYREEE (reference sequence).

The V and J genes are TRBV4-1 and TRBJ2-1; the D gene is possibly TRBD2 (6 bases). Germline-derived CDR1 and CDR2 are MGHRA and YSYEKL. This CDR3 is built from 16 residues. V was clipped by 4 bases and J by 6 bases, with 19 bases between them. This chain's CDR3 is CASSRTGTGTSNEQFF. In DNA, the CDR3 is TGCGCCAGCAGCCGCACCGGGACTGGAACCTCCAATGAGCAGTTCTTC.

This clone appeared once. The chain has TRBV9 and TRBJ1-2; possible D gene TRBD1, 5 bases. The CDR3 consists of 15 residues. Deletions cut 6 bases from V and 4 bases from J, with 19 bases between. Germline CDR1 SGDLS, CDR2 YYNGEE. CDR3 bases: TGTGCCAGCAATGGAGCCATGGGGCTTGGCTATGGCTACACCTTC. As protein: CASNGAMGLGYGYTF.

This clone was observed a few times. The V and J genes are TRBV29-1 and TRBJ1-1, with 10 bases aligning to TRBD1. The CDR3 spans 12 residues. V gave up 7 bases and J gave up 5 bases; unmatched junction bases: 4. Germline CDR1 and CDR2: SQVTM and ANQGSEA. The DNA of the CDR3 is TGCAGCGGAGGGACAGGGGCGACTGAAGCTTTCTTT. Translating gives CSGGTGATEAFF.

This chain links TRBV28 with TRBJ2-7; the match to TRBD1 covers 8 bases. CDR1 is MDHEN and CDR2 is SYDVKM in the germline V gene. The CDR3 length is 14 residues. V lost 5 bases, J lost 4 bases, and 7 bases stayed unmatched. As DNA, the CDR3 is TGTGCCAGCAGTCGGACAGGGTCCTTTTACGAGCAGTACTTC. This codes for CASSRTGSFYEQYF.

This clone is a singleton in its sample. The rearrangement uses TRBV14 and TRBJ2-5; D is unresolved. The CDR3 length is 12 residues. The germline gives CDR1 SGHDN, CDR2 FVKESK. Trimming took 1 base from V and 8 from J, leaving 8 bases between them. This chain's CDR3 is CASSQVHVTQYF. The CDR3 nucleotides are TGTGCCAGCAGCCAAGTTCATGTTACCCAGTACTTC.

The chain has TRBV7-6 and TRBJ2-4; 10 positions agree with TRBD1. Germline CDR1 reads SGHVS; CDR2 reads FNYEAQ. V shed 4 bases and J 6 bases; nucleotides not matched to a gene: 3. The CDR3 has 14 residues. The CDR3 sequence is CASSSGDRGNIQYF. The CDR3 DNA sequence: TGTGCCAGCAGCTCCGGGGACAGGGGAAACATTCAGTACTTC.

Only a few counts were recorded for this clone. Here the CDR3 DNA reads TGCGCCAGCAGCTTGCTGGGAGGCGAGCAGTACTTC. Translating it yields CASSLLGGEQYF. This sequence joins TRBV5-1 and TRBJ2-7; D might be TRBD2 (6 bases). This CDR3 is 12 amino acids long. V shed 1 base and J shed 6 bases, with 8 bases lying between them. Germline CDR1 is SGHRS and CDR2 is YFSETQ.

The chain uses TRBV6-5 and TRBJ2-1; 16 bases match TRBD2. V was clipped by 1 base and J by 13 bases; unmatched bases: 7. Germline-derived CDR1 and CDR2 are MNHEY and SVGAGI. CDR3 length: 16 amino acids. The CDR3 coding sequence is TGTGCCAGCAGTTACTTTCCGGGACTAGCGGGGGGGCGTCAGTTCTTC. Residues: CASSYFPGLAGGRQFF.

The chain uses TRBV29-1 and TRBJ2-7; unclear D gene. CDR3 size: 11 residues. Trimming stripped 6 bases from V and 2 bases from J, with 8 bases between. The germline gives CDR1 SQVTM, CDR2 ANQGSEA. Here the CDR3 DNA reads TGCAGCGTCGATGGGACCTACGAGCAGTACTTC. Protein sequence: CSVDGTYEQYF.